The next 23 T cell receptor beta chains were all read from a single sample in a study of shared clonotypes between healthy human individuals. The naive CD8 fraction comprised CD45RO-negative cells positively selected for CCR7 and excluded terminally differentiated effector memory CD45RA+ cells. Clones were sequenced by immunoSEQ multiplex PCR, and TCRdb holds only the in-frame ones, with some missing. The sample records some 800,000 clones, 85% to 95% being singletons. Sequencing used naive CD8+ T cells sorted from blood. The receptors here all came from a man in his thirties or forties in good health.

The chain combines TRBV6-5 with TRBJ1-1; maybe TRBD1 (6 bases). The CDR3 runs 14 residues. The V gene's germline CDR1 is MNHEY and CDR2 SVGAGI. V was clipped by 6 bases and J by 3 bases, with 14 bases between them. The CDR3 protein is CASREGVWDTEAFF. In DNA form, the CDR3 reads TGTGCCAGCAGAGAGGGGGTTTGGGACACTGAAGCTTTCTTT.

This clone was observed a handful of times. The sample contains more than one DNA sequence encoding this CDR3. This chain links TRBV19 with TRBJ2-7; 7 bases map to TRBD2. Germline values: CDR1 LNHDA, CDR2 SQIVND (reference sequence). J lost 2 bases, V lost 3 bases, and 4 bases had no gene match. The CDR3 has 14 amino acids. This CDR3 reads CASSITSATYEQYF. The CDR3 region has the DNA TGTGCCAGTAGTATTACTAGCGCAACCTACGAGCAGTACTTC.

V and J are TRBV4-3 and TRBJ2-7; 10 bases are shared with TRBD1. The trim removed 1 base at V and 4 bases at J, leaving 7 bases unmatched. CDR1 is LGHNA and CDR2 is YSLEER in the germline V gene. The CDR3 has 16 amino acids. The CDR3 reads CASSQGSGQGLYEQYF. The CDR3 coding sequence is TGCGCCAGCAGCCAAGGTTCGGGACAGGGGTTATACGAGCAGTACTTC.

The chain employs TRBV27 and TRBJ2-1, with 7 bases lining up with TRBD2. The CDR3 length is 16 residues. Germline CDR1 reads MNHEY; CDR2 reads SMNVEV (reference sequence). V was clipped by 6 bases and J by 0 bases; unmatched bases: 8. The CDR3 spells CASSPGGTTSYNEQFF. The CDR3 DNA reads as TGTGCCAGCAGCCCCGGGGGGACCACCTCCTACAATGAGCAGTTCTTC.

In the case of this clone: The sample has other DNA sequences that encode this CDR3 too. CDR3 loop: CASSPSGRSYNEQFF. The CDR3 coding sequence is TGTGCCAGCAGCCCTAGCGGGAGGTCCTACAATGAGCAGTTCTTC. The chain uses TRBV7-9 and TRBJ2-1; 11 nucleotides align to TRBD2. V dropped 5 bases and J dropped 1; count of bases not matched to a gene: 1. Looked up from germline, CDR1 is SEHNR and CDR2 is FQNEAQ (reference sequence). CDR3 size: 15 residues.

In the case of this clone: Other DNA sequences in this specimen translate into the identical CDR3. J is TRBJ1-2 and V is TRBV27, with TRBD1 matching over 9 bases. With V trimmed by 0 bases and J by 1 base, 0 bases remained unmatched. Germline V gives CDR1 MNHEY, CDR2 SMNVEV (reference sequence). This CDR3 has 15 amino acids. The CDR3 bases are TGTGCCAGCAGTTTATCGGGACAGGGTAACTATGGCTACACCTTC. This encodes CASSLSGQGNYGYTF.

The CDR3 DNA reads as TGTGCCACCAGCGGATCCGGGACAGGGGGCGTGAATGAGCAGTTCTTC. It translates to CATSGSGTGGVNEQFF. The gene calls are TRBV15 and TRBJ2-1; TRBD1 aligns across 12 bases. The trim removed 5 bases at V and 7 bases at J, leaving 9 bases unmatched. Germline CDR1 is LNHNV and CDR2 is YYDKDF (reference sequence). This CDR3 comprises 16 residues.

In regard to this clone: This same CDR3 is encoded by further DNA sequences in the sample. In DNA form, the CDR3 reads TGTGCCAGCAGCTCCCTCCACAATGAGCAGTTCTTC. Translation: CASSSLHNEQFF. This chain connects TRBV7-9 to TRBJ2-1; D uncertain. The CDR3 sequence is 12 residues long. Germline CDR1 and CDR2: SEHNR and FQNEAQ (reference sequence). Between the trimmed V and J ends, which lost 4 bases and 5 bases, there was a span of 6 bases. Drawing the rest from reference TRBV7-9 and TRBJ2-1, the complete variable domain is DTGVSQNPRHKITKRGQNVTFRCDPISEHNRLYWYRQTLGQGPEFLTYFQNEAQLEKSRLLSDRFSAERPKGSFSTLEIQRTEQGDSAMYLCASSSLHNEQFFGPGTRLTVL.

This clone was recorded a few times. This chain joins TRBV10-1 and TRBJ2-2; D ambiguous. This CDR3 comprises 13 residues. Deletions cut 2 bases from V and 5 bases from J, with 6 bases between. The germline CDR1 and CDR2 sequences are WNHNN and SYGVQD (reference sequence). CDR3 in DNA: TGCGCCAGCAGTGAGGTTGGGACCGGGGAGCTGTTTTTT. This translates into CASSEVGTGELFF.

The chain combines TRBV5-4 with TRBJ2-6; D is ambiguous. CDR3 length: 18 residues. Trimming took off 4 bases at V and 0 bases at J, with 17 bases between the two ends. The germline gives CDR1 SGHNT, CDR2 YYREEE (reference sequence). The CDR3 sequence is CASSPPAGSGSGANVLTF. CDR3 sequence (DNA): TGTGCCAGCAGCCCGCCCGCAGGTTCAGGCTCTGGGGCCAACGTCCTGACTTTC.

The rearrangement joins TRBV5-6 to TRBJ2-1; D might be TRBD1 or TRBD2, each matching 5 bases. V lost 4 bases and J lost 7, with 12 bases in between. Germline assignment: CDR1 SGHDT and CDR2 YYEEEE. The CDR3 contains 13 residues. The CDR3 spells CASSAGTKNEQFF. CDR3 sequence (DNA): TGTGCCAGCAGCGCAGGGACGAAAAATGAGCAGTTCTTC.

This chain connects TRBV6-1 to TRBJ2-1, with a possible D match to TRBD2 (6 bases). The V end was cut by 1 base, the J end by 2 bases, with 15 bases between. CDR1 and CDR2 (germline): MNHNS, SASEGT. This CDR3 is 17 amino acids long. CDR3 DNA sequence: TGTGCCAGCAGTGAAGAATCGGCGGGAACGCCCTACAATGAGCAGTTCTTC. Amino acids: CASSEESAGTPYNEQFF.

This clone came up once. The rearrangement links TRBV7-9 to TRBJ1-2; 9 bases are shared with TRBD1. Losses at the gene ends were 1 base for V and 4 bases for J; bases not matched to a gene: 13. The CDR3 contains 18 residues. Germline V gene sequence: CDR1 SEHNR, CDR2 FQNEAQ (reference sequence). The CDR3, as DNA: TGTGCCAGCAGCTTAGTTTCTGGACAGGGGTCCCGTACCTATGGCTACACCTTC. The encoded protein is CASSLVSGQGSRTYGYTF.

The rearrangement links TRBV29-1 to TRBJ2-7; D is possibly TRBD2 (6 bases). Germline values: CDR1 SQVTM, CDR2 ANQGSEA. The CDR3 has 15 amino acids. The V gene lost 0 bases and the J gene lost 4 bases, with 16 bases spanning the gap. The CDR3, as DNA: TGCAGCGTTGAAGATAGAGGGACTTTAAAATACGAGCAGTACTTC. Its protein product is CSVEDRGTLKYEQYF.

The chain links TRBV4-3 to TRBJ1-2; D is unclear. There are 15 residues in the CDR3. Germline values: CDR1 LGHNA, CDR2 YSLEER. V lost 0 bases and J lost 6, with 14 bases in between. The CDR3 region has the DNA TGCGCCAGCAGCCAAGAGCAGCTGGTGGGGAATGGCTACACCTTC. Its translation: CASSQEQLVGNGYTF.

J is TRBJ1-2 and V is TRBV9; TRBD1 is a possible D gene (5 bases). Between the trimmed V and J ends, which lost 0 bases and 4 bases, there was a span of 22 bases. Germline V lookup: CDR1 SGDLS, CDR2 YYNGEE. The CDR3 is made up of 18 amino acids. CDR3 coding DNA: TGTGCCAGCAGCGTAGATCGGTCAGGGAAAGAGGAAGTCTATGGCTACACCTTC. Encoded protein: CASSVDRSGKEEVYGYTF.

This clone was found once. The rearrangement uses TRBV4-2 and TRBJ2-3; D is possibly TRBD2 (6 bases). Trimming took off 5 bases at V and 2 bases at J, with 11 bases between the two ends. CDR1 and CDR2 (germline): LGHNA, YNFKEQ. This CDR3 is built from 14 residues. The CDR3 region has the DNA TGTGCCAGCAGCGGTCGGGACTCCACAGATACGCAGTATTTT. Translation gives CASSGRDSTDTQYF.

The table lists this clone with a few counts. In the same sample, other DNA sequences code for this CDR3. The rearrangement joins TRBV4-1 to TRBJ2-1; D is unresolved. Germline CDR1 is MGHRA and CDR2 is YSYEKL. There are 12 residues in the CDR3. V dropped 0 bases and J dropped 9 bases, with 6 bases sitting between them. Here the CDR3 reads CASSQDRTEQFF. The CDR3 DNA is TGCGCCAGCAGCCAAGATAGGACTGAGCAGTTCTTC.

The rearrangement joins TRBV7-9 to TRBJ1-1; 11 bases are shared with TRBD1. The germline V gene has CDR1 SEHNR and CDR2 FQNEAQ (reference sequence). V gave up 6 bases and J gave up 7 bases; unmatched junction bases: 4. This CDR3 has 13 amino acids. The CDR3 nucleotides read TGTGCCAGCAGGGGACAGGGGGATGTTGAAGCTTTCTTT. Encoded protein: CASRGQGDVEAFF.

The CDR3 loop reads CASSPERTTYEQYF. CDR3 DNA sequence: TGTGCCAGCAGCCCGGAAAGGACTACCTACGAGCAGTACTTC. The rearrangement joins TRBV7-8 to TRBJ2-7, with a tentative D call TRBD2 (6 bases). The CDR3 extends over 14 amino acids. V lost 5 bases to trimming and J lost 2 bases, with 13 bases between them. From germline, CDR1 is SGHVS and CDR2 FQNEAQ.

This chain joins TRBV7-2 and TRBJ1-2, with 7 bases aligning to TRBD1. The CDR3 spans 14 residues. Per germline, CDR1 SGHTA and CDR2 FQGNSA. With 7 bases clipped from V and 6 bases from J, the junction kept 11 bases outside the gene matches. CDR3 in amino acids: CASKPTTGLDGYTF. The CDR3 DNA sequence: TGTGCCAGCAAGCCGACGACAGGGCTTGATGGCTACACCTTC.

Of note for this clone: A junction end diverges from the germline sequence, so it may reflect a read error. The V gene is TRBV2, the J gene TRBJ2-7; TRBD2 matches 11 bases. CDR1 is SNHLY and CDR2 is FYNNEI in the germline V gene. The CDR3 covers 15 residues. The CDR3 coding sequence is TGTGCCAGCAGGGAAGGGACTAGCGGATTTGACGAGCAGTACTTC. This encodes CASREGTSGFDEQYF.

The chain combines TRBV19 with TRBJ2-7; 7 bases align to TRBD2. Looked up from germline, CDR1 is LNHDA and CDR2 is SQIVND (reference sequence). The CDR3 is 13 residues long. V trimming: 5 bases; J trimming: 1 base; junction bases outside the gene matches: 2. Here the CDR3 reads CASSLAASYEQYF. The CDR3 nucleotides are TGTGCCAGTAGTCTAGCGGCTTCCTACGAGCAGTACTTC.